This entry is about one T cell receptor (beta chain). This entry belongs to a study of cytomegalovirus exposure and HLA in healthy donors. Between the trimmed V and J ends, which lost 3 bases and 0 bases, there was a span of 8 bases. CDR1 is ENHRY, CDR2 SYGVKD, per germline. The CDR3 sequence is 14 residues long. The protocol was immunoSEQ multiplex PCR, while the TCRdb copy is restricted to in-frame clones and leaves out a portion. Among 95,000 to 150,000 clones listed, roughly 88% were seen once. This chain joins TRBV10-3 and TRBJ1-1, with D possibly TRBD1 on 5 matching bases. The sequence derives from a woman under 30 in good health and CMV-seropositive. The sample comprised PBMCs. The CDR3 bases are TGTGCCATCAGTGACAGGGAAATGAACACTGAAGCTTTCTTT. As protein: CAISDREMNTEAFF.